This TCR beta chain was identified in a study of Ad26.COV2.S vaccination and SARS-CoV-2 variants. Clones were sequenced by immunoSEQ multiplex PCR, and TCRdb holds only the in-frame ones, with some missing. Among some 300,000 clones, roughly 86% were seen once, and the ten largest hold approximately 2%. Treatment noted: around 19 received Ad26.COV2.S at low or high dose, single or two shots; several received placebo; per-sample allocation not given. Specimens were obtained on day 63 following the first vaccine or placebo injection. An Ad26 vector expressing Wuhan-strain SARS-CoV-2 spike served as the vaccine. There are 14 residues in the CDR3. V shed 0 bases and J shed 1 base, with 6 bases lying between them. Germline V gene data show CDR1 as SGHRS and CDR2 as YFSETQ.

The sample in question was peripheral blood, obtained in a trial of Ad26.COV2.S vaccine versus placebo. The chain carries TRBV5-1 and TRBJ2-3; D gene unclear. The source is a person between 18 and 59 years old who received the Ad26.COV2.S COVID-19 vaccine or a placebo. CDR3 sequence (DNA): TGCGCCAGCAGCTTGGGGCGAGGCACAGATACGCAGTATTTT. This codes for CASSLGRGTDTQYF.